These 17 T cell receptor beta chains share one sample of origin, sequenced in a study of regulatory T cells in long-lasting Graves disease. Regarding time point: persistent/refractory GD, antithyroid drugs over 5 years with positive TRAb. There was RNA extracted from PBMCs, and the TCR library was made from it. The authors built TCR beta libraries using iRepertoire HTBI primers and Arm-PCR of CDR3 regions. Using its own MiXCR run on the multiplex PCR reads, TCRdb lists one record per CDR3 protein. This table holds about 470,000 distinct CDR3 sequences, about a fifth found once. Here the sequenced sample was peripheral blood mononuclear cells (PBMCs), taken when the disease was refractory, from a patient treated with antithyroid drugs. The receptors shown here come from a female donor with Graves disease.

This clonotype was counted at least ten times. The genes are TRBV12-3 or TRBV12-4 and TRBJ1-5; 8 bases are shared with TRBD1. Losses at the gene ends were 6 bases for V and 2 bases for J; bases not matched to a gene: 6. There are 15 residues in the CDR3. The CDR3 reads CASRPTGAGNQPQHF. The CDR3, as DNA: TGTGCCAGCAGACCGACAGGGGCGGGCAATCAGCCCCAGCATTTT.

The rearrangement uses TRBV7-6 and TRBJ2-2; possible D gene TRBD2, 6 bases. CDR3 size: 17 residues. Trimming left V 1 base short and J 5 bases short, with 17 bases between. Germline V gives CDR1 SGHVS, CDR2 FNYEAQ. The CDR3 region is CASSLGAGGSLTGELFF. The CDR3 bases are TGTGCCAGCAGCTTAGGTGCCGGGGGTAGTTTGACCGGGGAGCTGTTTTTT.

The V call is TRBV6-1, the J call TRBJ1-5; D ambiguous. The germline gives CDR1 MNHNS, CDR2 SASEGT. The CDR3 has 15 amino acids. Trimming removed 9 bases at V and 5 bases at J, with 20 bases between. CDR3: CASQRDPASDQPQHF. The DNA of the CDR3 is TGTGCCAGTCAAAGGGATCCCGCATCCGATCAGCCCCAGCATTTT.

This clonotype has just one count. The CDR3 loop reads CSATTVNSDTQYF. DNA of the CDR3: TGCAGTGCTACCACCGTGAATTCAGATACGCAGTATTTT. The chain has TRBV20-1 and TRBJ2-3; D not certain. This CDR3 has 13 amino acids. Germline-derived CDR1 and CDR2 are DFQATT and SNEGSKA (reference sequence). The V end was cut by 4 bases, the J end by 4 bases, with 12 bases between.

The V and J genes are TRBV5-1 and TRBJ2-7; 11 nucleotides agree with TRBD1. The CDR3 consists of 17 residues. After removal of 3 bases from V and 5 bases from J, the junction contained 13 bases not matched to a gene. Germline values: CDR1 SGHRS, CDR2 YFSETQ. In DNA, the CDR3 is TGCGCCAGCAGCTCACCTAACTCTGGACAGGGGGCCAACGAGCAGTACTTC. Translation: CASSSPNSGQGANEQYF.

This clonotype was seen repeatedly, ten times or more. The chain is built from TRBV27 and TRBJ2-4; D gene unclear. The CDR3 totals 16 residues. The V gene's germline CDR1 is MNHEY and CDR2 SMNVEV (reference sequence). V was shortened by 10 bases and J by 0 bases, with 19 bases between the two germline ends. DNA of the CDR3: TGTGCCACCAGAAATAAAGGAAAACTAGCCAAAAACATTCAGTACTTC. Its protein is CATRNKGKLAKNIQYF.

At least ten counts were recorded for this clonotype. The genes are TRBV28 and TRBJ1-1; D call uncertain. V lost 6 bases to trimming and J lost 8 bases, with 10 bases between them. Germline CDR1 and CDR2: MDHEN and SYDVKM. The CDR3 consists of 11 residues. The CDR3 DNA reads as TGTGCCAGCAGCTTAAGGACGGAAGCTTTCTTT. It is translated as CASSLRTEAFF.

V is TRBV28 and J is TRBJ2-3; TRBD2 matches 13 bases. Germline assignment: CDR1 MDHEN and CDR2 SYDVKM. The CDR3 runs 18 residues. With V trimmed by 3 bases and J by 7 bases, 13 bases remained unmatched. Here the CDR3 reads CASSLGLAGPPGPNTQYF. DNA of the CDR3: TGTGCCAGCAGTTTGGGACTAGCGGGGCCTCCCGGTCCAAATACGCAGTATTTT.

About this clonotype: Possible read error: a much larger clone is one base away. The rearrangement joins TRBV6-9 to TRBJ2-7; 13 nucleotides line up with TRBD2. Germline CDR1 reads MNHGY; CDR2 reads SVAAGI. The CDR3 has 17 amino acids. In DNA, the CDR3 is TGTGCCAGCGGTTACCGACTAGCGGGGGGTTCCGACTACGAGCAGTACTTC. Its translation is CASGYRLAGGSDYEQYF.

This clonotype was detected many times. The chain joins TRBV19 to TRBJ2-4, with D uncertain. The V and J ends lost 5 bases and 0 bases respectively, with 14 bases between them. The V gene's germline CDR1 is LNHDA and CDR2 SQIVND (reference sequence). This CDR3 region has 16 residues. The CDR3 nucleotides are TGTGCCAGTAGTCTCACCGTCCAGAAAGCCAAAAACATTCAGTACTTC. Translating gives CASSLTVQKAKNIQYF.

For this clonotype: At one boundary the junction diverges from the germline segment, which might be a read error. The gene calls are TRBV13 and TRBJ2-7; possible D gene TRBD2, 5 bases. Germline V gene data show CDR1 as PRHDT and CDR2 as FYEKMQ (reference sequence). This CDR3 comprises 14 residues. The CDR3 here is CASSQAGLIYGQYF. The CDR3 coding sequence is TGTGCCAGCAGCCAGGCTGGACTGATCTACGGGCAGTACTTC. The variable domain in full, completed from reference TRBV13 and TRBJ2-7, reads AAGVIQSPRHLIKEKRETATLKCYPIPRHDTVYWYQQGPGQDPQFLISFYEKMQSDKGSIPDRFSAQQFSDYHSELNMSSLELGDSALYFCASSQAGLIYGQYFGPGTRLTVT.

This chain joins TRBV3-1 and TRBJ2-7; a weak D match, TRBD1 (5 bases). The CDR3 extends over 15 amino acids. The germline V and J ends were trimmed by 1 base and 2 bases, with 12 bases remaining between them. Germline lookup yields CDR1 LGHDT and CDR2 YNNKEL (reference sequence). The CDR3 coding sequence is TGTGCCAGCAGCCAAGCGGCAGGGATTACCTACGAGCAGTACTTC. It yields the protein CASSQAAGITYEQYF.

In this sample, this clonotype turned up many times. A junction end diverges from the germline sequence, so it may reflect a read error. The CDR3 bases are TGCGCCAGCAGCTGGACGGCTCAAGAGACCCAGTACTTC. It encodes CASSWTAQETQYF. V and J are TRBV5-6 and TRBJ2-5; D remains ambiguous. Germline CDR1 and CDR2: SGHDT and YYEEEE. CDR3 length: 13 amino acids.

This clonotype was seen at least ten times. The V gene is TRBV11-2, the J gene TRBJ2-1; D perhaps matches TRBD2 (6 bases). The CDR3 contains 16 residues. Per germline, CDR1 SGHAT and CDR2 FQNNGV. V was shortened by 5 bases and J by 6 bases, with 20 bases between the two germline ends. The CDR3 DNA reads as TGTGCCAGCAGCCGAGTGGACGGGAGACGTCGCAATGAGCAGTTCTTC. The encoded protein is CASSRVDGRRRNEQFF.

This chain connects TRBV3-1 to TRBJ2-7, with 9 positions matching TRBD1. Trimming at V came to 4 bases and at J to 6 bases, leaving 13 bases not matched to a gene. Germline CDR1 LGHDT, CDR2 YNNKEL (reference sequence). This CDR3 spans 16 amino acids. As DNA, the CDR3 is TGTGCCAGCAGCCCGAACCCACAGGGGGCCATCGGCGAGCAGTACTTC. The encoded protein is CASSPNPQGAIGEQYF.

The V call is TRBV6-1, the J call TRBJ2-5; D tentatively reads TRBD1 or TRBD2 (6 bases each). Germline CDR1 reads MNHNS; CDR2 reads SASEGT. Trimming shortened V by 3 bases and J by 5 bases, and 19 bases separated the two germline ends. CDR3 size: 16 residues. The CDR3 bases are TGTGCCAGCAGTGAGGGGGTGATGGTGGGGGGCGAGACCCAGTACTTC. Its translation is CASSEGVMVGGETQYF.

This clonotype was counted between two and nine times. V gene TRBV7-8 combines with J gene TRBJ2-7, with TRBD1 matching over 9 bases. The CDR3 contains 18 residues. After removal of 4 bases from V and 1 base from J, the junction contained 14 bases not matched to a gene. Germline loops: CDR1 SGHVS, CDR2 FQNEAQ. Here the CDR3 reads CASSSRFPGQGDSYEQYF. The CDR3 coding sequence is TGTGCCAGCAGCTCCCGCTTTCCGGGACAGGGAGATTCCTACGAGCAGTACTTC.